Sequencing of this T cell receptor (beta chain) was carried out in a study of T cell clonality in common variable immunodeficiency. Study conclusions and caveats: Fewer deletions and N-nucleotide insertions were reportedly seen in common variable immunodeficiency TCR beta sequences.

Sequencing input was equivalent genomic DNA from CVID and controls. Measured with immunoSEQ multiplex PCR; TCRdb has only the in-frame clones, and not every one. The sample yields approximately 1,600 clones, without any singletons. V shed 5 bases and J shed 5 bases, with 18 bases lying between them. The CDR3 is 15 amino acids. Germline V gene sequence: CDR1 ENHRY, CDR2 SYGVKD. Sample share makes this clone medium-sized. The antigen is undetermined. The read finishes 3 residues shy of the CDR3 end, and the germline J gene is used to complete it. Source material: peripheral blood mononuclear cells. This sequence originates from a human donor with common variable immunodeficiency. V is TRBV10-3 and J is TRBJ1-1, with D perhaps TRBD1 (5 bases). The DNA read from the CDR3 is TGTGCCATCAGTTCACGAACAGGAACGCGGACTGAA. Translation: CAISSRTGTRTE. The whole CDR3 reads CAISSRTGTRTEAFF.